This T cell receptor beta chain appears in the sequencing data of a study of CD8 T cells in ankylosing spondylitis. Study-level findings and limits: Previous work reported some of these motif variants in the synovial fluid and blood of reactive arthritis. The study looked at matched synovial fluid samples from ankylosing spondylitis patients. Disease-linked clones were reported to be significantly enriched there. In ankylosing spondylitis blood, a motif of roughly 8 highly homologous TCR beta variants appeared characteristic. Disease-linked clones bore a CD8+ phenotype, appearing relatively rarely in peripheral blood.

Preparation of TCR beta libraries was done by quantitative 5'-RACE with molecular barcodes. TCRdb ran MiXCR on the 5' RACE reads and lists one entry per CDR3 protein. The sample holds about 440,000 distinct CDR3 sequences, more than 15% seen once. Many counts were recorded for this clonotype. Its antigen is not identified. The TCR sequence derives from a male donor with ankylosing spondylitis. The sequenced sample was blood, either unsorted or a sorted T cell fraction (not recorded which).

This chain's CDR3 is CASSKQGAGQPQHF. The CDR3 coding sequence is TGTGCCAGCAGTAAACAGGGGGCGGGTCAGCCCCAGCATTTT. This rearrangement joins TRBV12-3 or TRBV12-4 to TRBJ1-5, with TRBD1 matching over 9 bases. V shed 5 bases, J shed 6 bases, and the junction held 5 bases outside the gene matches. The CDR3 is 14 residues long.